One sample yielded the 24 T cell receptor beta chains listed below, sequenced in a study of T cells in localized non-small cell lung cancer. The table came from immunoSEQ multiplex PCR; TCRdb's copy has only in-frame clones and leaves some out. Of about 43,000 clones in the sample, about 91% were seen once. This material consisted of PBMCs, taken before any cancer treatment. These receptors originate from a woman aged 40-69 years with stage II lung adenocarcinoma.

This chain joins TRBV2 and TRBJ2-3; TRBD2 might be the D (5 bases). There are 15 residues in the CDR3. Trimming pared 5 bases from V and 3 bases from J, leaving 15 bases between. The germline V gene has CDR1 SNHLY and CDR2 FYNNEI. The CDR3 DNA follows: TGTGCCAGCAGTCAACTAGGGATTGTTACAGATACGCAGTATTTT. This gives the protein CASSQLGIVTDTQYF.

V gene TRBV7-9 combines with J gene TRBJ1-2; tentative D call: TRBD1 (6 bases). V lost 8 bases and J lost 8, with 18 bases in between. Germline-derived CDR1 and CDR2 are SEHNR and FQNEAQ (reference sequence). This CDR3 is 13 amino acids long. CDR3 amino acids: CASVPGASDGYTF. CDR3 sequence (DNA): TGTGCCAGCGTCCCGGGGGCGTCTGACGGCTACACCTTC.

This chain connects TRBV4-1 to TRBJ2-3; D ambiguous. The germline CDR1 and CDR2 sequences are MGHRA and YSYEKL. V shed 1 base and J shed 6 bases, with 2 bases lying between them. The CDR3 runs 11 residues. This CDR3 reads CASSQADTQYF. Here the CDR3 DNA reads TGCGCCAGCAGCCAAGCGGATACGCAGTATTTT.

The V and J genes are TRBV6-5 and TRBJ2-7; the match to TRBD1 covers 7 bases. The germline V gene encodes CDR1 MNHEY and CDR2 SVGAGI. J lost 0 bases, V lost 9 bases, and 8 bases had no gene match. This CDR3 is built from 14 residues. Written as DNA, the CDR3 is TGTGCCAGTCGACCCGGGACAGACTCCTACGAGCAGTACTTC. Translating it yields CASRPGTDSYEQYF.

The V and J genes are TRBV4-1 and TRBJ1-3; D not resolved. The length of the CDR3 is 17 residues. Germline V gives CDR1 MGHRA, CDR2 YSYEKL. V was trimmed by 0 bases and J by 0 bases, leaving 12 bases between them. CDR3 protein: CASSQEALRGSGNTIYF. CDR3 DNA: TGCGCCAGCAGCCAAGAAGCCCTTCGAGGCTCTGGAAACACCATATATTTT.

This clone was seen once. This chain connects TRBV6-6 to TRBJ1-2, with TRBD1 matching 8 bases. The CDR3 sequence is 12 residues long. Germline trimming cut 10 bases from V and 4 bases from J; bases unmatched to any gene: 5. Looked up from germline, CDR1 is MNHNY and CDR2 is SVGAGI (reference sequence). The CDR3 bases are TGTGCCACCGCAGGGGGCGGCTATGGCTACACCTTC. Its translation is CATAGGGYGYTF.

The chain combines TRBV7-9 with TRBJ2-1, with a tentative D call TRBD1 (7 bases). CDR3 length equals 13 residues. With 7 bases removed from V and 9 bases from J, the gap between germline ends came to 16 bases. Germline V gene sequence: CDR1 SEHNR, CDR2 FQNEAQ (reference sequence). CDR3 sequence (DNA): TGTGCCAGCATCCCTAGGGGGCGGGGTGAGCAGTTCTTC. Its translation: CASIPRGRGEQFF. The variable domain in full, with the rest retrieved from reference TRBV7-9 and TRBJ2-1, is DTGVSQNPRHKITKRGQNVTFRCDPISEHNRLYWYRQTLGQGPEFLTYFQNEAQLEKSRLLSDRFSAERPKGSFSTLEIQRTEQGDSAMYLCASIPRGRGEQFFGPGTRLTVL.

This clone appeared a few times. V is TRBV5-6 and J is TRBJ1-2; 9 bases line up with TRBD1. The CDR3 totals 17 residues. Germline V CDR1 and CDR2: SGHDT, YYEEEE. V was pared by 4 bases and J by 4 bases, with 14 bases of the junction left unmatched. CDR3 sequence reads: CASSESVDRGYTYGYTF. In DNA form, the CDR3 reads TGTGCCAGCAGCGAGAGCGTCGACAGGGGGTATACCTATGGCTACACCTTC.

This rearrangement joins TRBV7-9 to TRBJ1-1, with a possible D match to TRBD1 (6 bases). The germline V gene encodes CDR1 SEHNR and CDR2 FQNEAQ (reference sequence). Trimming stripped 0 bases from V and 6 bases from J, with 11 bases between. This CDR3 has 14 amino acids. The CDR3 DNA sequence: TGTGCCAGCAGCTTAGCCAGGGGTGAGCCTGAAGCTTTCTTT. Its protein product is CASSLARGEPEAFF.

J is TRBJ1-4 and V is TRBV28; 7 nucleotides match TRBD1. The V gene end was trimmed by 5 bases and the J gene end by 7 bases; junction bases not matched to a gene: 10. Germline CDR1 is MDHEN and CDR2 is SYDVKM. This CDR3 contains 15 residues. As DNA, the CDR3 is TGTGCCAGCAGTCCATCAGGGGGATCGGGTGAAAAACTGTTTTTT. Amino acid sequence: CASSPSGGSGEKLFF.

This chain joins TRBV29-1 and TRBJ1-2, with a weak D call TRBD1 (5 bases). Germline CDR1 and CDR2: SQVTM and ANQGSEA. V lost 4 bases and J 2 bases, leaving 17 bases between the germline ends. The CDR3 is made up of 15 amino acids. CDR3 amino acids: CSVAGGGTFNYGYTF. DNA of the CDR3: TGCAGCGTTGCAGGTGGAGGGACCTTCAACTATGGCTACACCTTC.

The chain joins TRBV2 to TRBJ1-5; the D gene is possibly TRBD1 (5 bases). The CDR3 is 14 residues long. V was clipped by 6 bases and J by 7 bases, with 16 bases between them. From germline, CDR1 is SNHLY and CDR2 FYNNEI. As DNA, the CDR3 is TGTGCCAGCAGGCTTTGGGGGTCGCGGCAGCCCCAGCATTTT. Protein: CASRLWGSRQPQHF.

This clone came up a few times. The CDR3 DNA is TGTGCCAGTAGTGCATCATTTCGGGAAGATGGTTCACCCCTCCACTTT. Translating it yields CASSASFREDGSPLHF. The chain joins TRBV19 to TRBJ1-6; no firm D call. The CDR3 is made up of 16 amino acids. The germline CDR1 and CDR2 sequences are LNHDA and SQIVND (reference sequence). The V gene lost 5 bases and the J gene lost 9 bases, with 20 bases spanning the gap. Based on the CDR3 plus reference TRBV19 and TRBJ1-6, the full variable domain is DGGITQSPKYLFRKEGQNVTLSCEQNLNHDAMYWYRQDPGQGLRLIYYSQIVNDFQKGDIAEGYSVSREKKESFPLTVTSAQKNPTAFYLCASSASFREDGSPLHFGNGTRLTVT.

This chain links TRBV29-1 with TRBJ2-7; weak D call: TRBD2 (5 bases). Germline CDR1 SQVTM, CDR2 ANQGSEA. The V and J ends lost 2 bases and 2 bases respectively, with 7 bases between them. The CDR3 length is 12 residues. The DNA of the CDR3 is TGCAGCGTTGAACGAGGGCCCTACGAGCAGTACTTC. This translates into CSVERGPYEQYF.

The chain links TRBV9 to TRBJ1-1; a possible D gene is TRBD1 (5 bases). The CDR3 length is 13 residues. The ends were cut back, 0 bases at V and 6 bases at J, with 9 bases in the middle. Germline CDR1 is SGDLS and CDR2 is YYNGEE. The chain's CDR3 is CASSVGGDPEAFF. In nucleotides, the CDR3 is TGTGCCAGCAGCGTAGGAGGGGACCCTGAAGCTTTCTTT.

The chain employs TRBV19 and TRBJ1-2; the D gene is possibly TRBD1 (6 bases). V lost 5 bases, J lost 8 bases, and 15 bases lay in between. The V gene's germline CDR1 is LNHDA and CDR2 SQIVND (reference sequence). The CDR3 has 13 residues. The DNA for the CDR3 is TGTGCCAGTAGTTCTGGACAGACAAAGGGCTACACCTTC. Encoded protein: CASSSGQTKGYTF.

The chain couples TRBV6-1 to TRBJ1-4, with TRBD1 identical over 9 bases. With 1 base clipped from V and 8 bases from J, the junction kept 5 bases outside the gene matches. This CDR3 is 15 amino acids long. The germline V gene encodes CDR1 MNHNS and CDR2 SASEGT. The CDR3 sequence: CASSEGTGELEKLFF. The CDR3 bases are TGTGCCAGCAGTGAAGGGACAGGGGAGTTGGAAAAACTGTTTTTT.

V and J are TRBV19 and TRBJ2-3; 13 bases fit TRBD2. Germline V gene data show CDR1 as LNHDA and CDR2 as SQIVND (reference sequence). With 5 bases clipped from V and 3 bases from J, the junction kept 8 bases outside the gene matches. CDR3 length: 17 residues. The CDR3 sequence: CASSPRGLAGLTDTQYF. CDR3 nucleotide sequence: TGTGCCAGTAGTCCGCGGGGACTAGCGGGATTAACAGATACGCAGTATTTT.

This chain uses TRBV6-1 with TRBJ2-1; the D gene could be TRBD1 or TRBD2 (5 bases each). Germline lookup yields CDR1 MNHNS and CDR2 SASEGT. V lost 2 bases, J lost 4 bases, and 18 bases lay in between. The CDR3 length is 17 residues. DNA of the CDR3: TGTGCCAGCAGTGAATACGGGGCGGGCCCGCAATACAATGAGCAGTTCTTC. It translates to CASSEYGAGPQYNEQFF.

Only a few counts were recorded for this clone. The chain has TRBV5-1 and TRBJ2-4, with TRBD1 identical over 9 bases. Germline V CDR1 and CDR2: SGHRS, YFSETQ. The CDR3 totals 14 residues. Germline trimming cut 2 bases from V and 6 bases from J; bases unmatched to any gene: 3. The CDR3, as DNA: TGCGCCAGCAGCTTCGGACAGGGGACAAACATTCAGTACTTC. Residues: CASSFGQGTNIQYF.

The rearrangement links TRBV28 to TRBJ1-1; D uncertain. CDR3 length: 11 residues. Germline-derived CDR1 and CDR2 are MDHEN and SYDVKM. Trimming removed 6 bases from V and 0 bases from J, with 2 bases in between. Written as DNA, the CDR3 is TGTGCCAGCAGGTTGAACACTGAAGCTTTCTTT. Its protein is CASRLNTEAFF. Complete variable domain (other parts from reference TRBV28 and TRBJ1-1): DVKVTQSSRYLVKRTGEKVFLECVQDMDHENMFWYRQDPGLGLRLIYFSYDVKMKEKGDIPEGYSVSREKKERFSLILESASTNQTSMYLCASRLNTEAFFGQGTRLTVV.

V and J are TRBV5-6 and TRBJ2-7, with 9 bases matching TRBD2. This CDR3 spans 14 amino acids. Per the germline V gene, CDR1 is SGHDT and CDR2 is YYEEEE. V lost 0 bases to trimming and J lost 3 bases; unmatched junction nucleotides: 1. The CDR3 region is CASSLGLAVYEQYF. In DNA, the CDR3 is TGTGCCAGCAGCTTGGGACTAGCGGTCTACGAGCAGTACTTC.

This chain joins TRBV5-8 and TRBJ1-1; a possible D gene is TRBD1 (5 bases). Germline CDR1 SGHTS, CDR2 YDEGEE. The V end was cut by 3 bases, the J end by 0 bases, with 18 bases between. The CDR3 spans 17 residues. CDR3 sequence (DNA): TGTGCCAGCAGCTGGGGGTCGTGGGGCCTCATGAACACTGAAGCTTTCTTT. Its protein is CASSWGSWGLMNTEAFF.

V gene TRBV2 combines with J gene TRBJ2-7; 9 bases match TRBD1. J was trimmed by 2 bases and V by 6 bases; bases with no gene match: 8. CDR1 and CDR2 (germline): SNHLY, FYNNEI. The CDR3 length is 15 residues. The CDR3 here is CASSAGDRVPYEQYF. CDR3 coding DNA: TGTGCCAGCAGCGCAGGGGACAGGGTTCCCTACGAGCAGTACTTC.